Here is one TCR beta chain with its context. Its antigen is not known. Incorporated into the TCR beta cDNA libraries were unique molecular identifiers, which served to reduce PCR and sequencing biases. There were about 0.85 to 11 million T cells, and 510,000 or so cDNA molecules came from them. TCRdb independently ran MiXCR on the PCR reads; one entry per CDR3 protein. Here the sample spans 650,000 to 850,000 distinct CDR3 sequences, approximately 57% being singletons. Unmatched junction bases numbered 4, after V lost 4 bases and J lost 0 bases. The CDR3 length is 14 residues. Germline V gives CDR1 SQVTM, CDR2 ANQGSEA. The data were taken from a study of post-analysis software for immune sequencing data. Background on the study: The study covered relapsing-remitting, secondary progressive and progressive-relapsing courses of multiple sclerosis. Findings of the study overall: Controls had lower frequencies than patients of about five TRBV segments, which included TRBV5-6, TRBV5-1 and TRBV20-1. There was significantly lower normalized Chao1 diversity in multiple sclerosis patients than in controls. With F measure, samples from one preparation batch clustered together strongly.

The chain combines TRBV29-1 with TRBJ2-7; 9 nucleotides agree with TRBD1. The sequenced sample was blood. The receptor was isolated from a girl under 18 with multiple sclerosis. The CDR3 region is CSVVEDRGSYEQYF. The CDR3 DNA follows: TGCAGCGTTGTGGAGGACAGGGGCTCCTACGAGCAGTACTTC.